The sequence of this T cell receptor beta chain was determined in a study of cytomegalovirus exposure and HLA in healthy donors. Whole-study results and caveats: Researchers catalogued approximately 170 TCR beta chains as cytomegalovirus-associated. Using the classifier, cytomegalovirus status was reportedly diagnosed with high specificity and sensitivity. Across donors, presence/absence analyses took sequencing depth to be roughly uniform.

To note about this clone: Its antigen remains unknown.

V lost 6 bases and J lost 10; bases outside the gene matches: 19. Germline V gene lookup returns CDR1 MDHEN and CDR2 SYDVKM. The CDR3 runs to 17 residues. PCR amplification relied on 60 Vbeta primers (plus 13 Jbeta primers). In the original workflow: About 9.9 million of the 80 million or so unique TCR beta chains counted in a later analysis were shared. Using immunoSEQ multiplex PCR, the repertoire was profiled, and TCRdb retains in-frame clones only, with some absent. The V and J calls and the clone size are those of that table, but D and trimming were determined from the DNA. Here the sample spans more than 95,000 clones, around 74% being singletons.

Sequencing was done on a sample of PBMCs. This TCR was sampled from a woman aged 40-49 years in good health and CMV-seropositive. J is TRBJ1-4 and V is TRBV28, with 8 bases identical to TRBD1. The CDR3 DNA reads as TGTGCCAGCAGAAAGAGAGCCCCCGGGACAGGAGACGGAAAACTGTTTTTT. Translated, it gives CASRKRAPGTGDGKLFF.